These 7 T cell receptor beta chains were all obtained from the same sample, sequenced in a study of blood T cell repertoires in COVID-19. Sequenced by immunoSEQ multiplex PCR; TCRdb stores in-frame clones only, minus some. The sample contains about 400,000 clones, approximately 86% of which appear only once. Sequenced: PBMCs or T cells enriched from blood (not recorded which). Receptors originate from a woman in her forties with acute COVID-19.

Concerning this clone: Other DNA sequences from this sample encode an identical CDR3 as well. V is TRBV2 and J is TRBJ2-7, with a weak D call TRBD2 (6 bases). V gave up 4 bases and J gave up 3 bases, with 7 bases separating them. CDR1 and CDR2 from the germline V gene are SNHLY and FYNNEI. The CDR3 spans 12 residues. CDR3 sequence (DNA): TGTGCCAGCAGTGTGGAGGGCTACGAGCAGTACTTC. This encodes CASSVEGYEQYF.

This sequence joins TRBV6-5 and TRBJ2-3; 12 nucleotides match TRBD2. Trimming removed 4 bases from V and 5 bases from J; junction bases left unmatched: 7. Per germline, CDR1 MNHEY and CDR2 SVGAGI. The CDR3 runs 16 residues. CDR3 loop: CASSSLAGGRRDTQYF. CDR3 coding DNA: TGTGCCAGCAGTTCGCTAGCGGGGGGGCGTAGAGATACGCAGTATTTT.

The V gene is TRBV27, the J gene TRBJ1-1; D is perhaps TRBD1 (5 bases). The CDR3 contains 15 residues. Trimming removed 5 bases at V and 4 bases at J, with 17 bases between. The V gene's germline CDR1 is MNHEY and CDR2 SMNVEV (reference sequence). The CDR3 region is CASSPRQYTATEAFF. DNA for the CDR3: TGTGCCAGCAGTCCCCGACAGTATACGGCCACTGAAGCTTTCTTT.

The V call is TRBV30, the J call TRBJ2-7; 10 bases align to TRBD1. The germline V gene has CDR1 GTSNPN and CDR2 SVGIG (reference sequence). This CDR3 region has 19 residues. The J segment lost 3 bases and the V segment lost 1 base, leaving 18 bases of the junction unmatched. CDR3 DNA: TGTGCCTGGAGTGGATCTACTCGGGACAGGGGACCATTAATCTACGAGCAGTACTTC. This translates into CAWSGSTRDRGPLIYEQYF.

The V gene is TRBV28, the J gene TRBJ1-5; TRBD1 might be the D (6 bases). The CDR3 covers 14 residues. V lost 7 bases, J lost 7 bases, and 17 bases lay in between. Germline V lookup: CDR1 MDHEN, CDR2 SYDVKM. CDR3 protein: CASNLSARGQPQHF. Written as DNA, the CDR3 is TGTGCCAGCAACCTCTCGGCCAGGGGCCAGCCCCAGCATTTT.

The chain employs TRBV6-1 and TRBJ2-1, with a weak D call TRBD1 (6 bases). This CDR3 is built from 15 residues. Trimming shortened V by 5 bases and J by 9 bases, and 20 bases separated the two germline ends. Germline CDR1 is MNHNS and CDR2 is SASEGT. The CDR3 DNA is TGTGCCAGCAGTACGACGGAACGTCTAGGGGGTGAGCAGTTCTTC. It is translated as CASSTTERLGGEQFF.

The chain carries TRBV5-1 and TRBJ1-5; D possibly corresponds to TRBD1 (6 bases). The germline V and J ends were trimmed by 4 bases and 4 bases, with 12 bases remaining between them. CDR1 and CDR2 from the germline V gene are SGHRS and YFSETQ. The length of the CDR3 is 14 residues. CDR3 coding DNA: TGCGCCAGCAGCCAGGACAGCCCGAATCAGCCCCAGCATTTT. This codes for CASSQDSPNQPQHF.